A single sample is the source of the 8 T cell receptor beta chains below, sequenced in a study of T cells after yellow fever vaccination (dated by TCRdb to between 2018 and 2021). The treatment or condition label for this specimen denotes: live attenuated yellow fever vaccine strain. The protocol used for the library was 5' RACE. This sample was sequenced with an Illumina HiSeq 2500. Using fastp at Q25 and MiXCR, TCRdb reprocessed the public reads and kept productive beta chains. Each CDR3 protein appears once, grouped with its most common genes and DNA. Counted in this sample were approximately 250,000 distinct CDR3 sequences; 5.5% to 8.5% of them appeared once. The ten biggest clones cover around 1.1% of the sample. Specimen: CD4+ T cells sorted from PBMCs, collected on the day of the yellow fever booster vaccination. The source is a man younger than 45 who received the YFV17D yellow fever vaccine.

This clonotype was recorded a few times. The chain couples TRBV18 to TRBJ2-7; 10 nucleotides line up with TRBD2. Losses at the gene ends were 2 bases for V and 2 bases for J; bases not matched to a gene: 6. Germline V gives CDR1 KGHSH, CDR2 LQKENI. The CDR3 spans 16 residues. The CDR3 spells CASSPSAGGGTYEQYF. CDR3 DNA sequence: TGTGCCAGCTCACCATCAGCGGGAGGGGGAACCTACGAGCAGTACTTC.

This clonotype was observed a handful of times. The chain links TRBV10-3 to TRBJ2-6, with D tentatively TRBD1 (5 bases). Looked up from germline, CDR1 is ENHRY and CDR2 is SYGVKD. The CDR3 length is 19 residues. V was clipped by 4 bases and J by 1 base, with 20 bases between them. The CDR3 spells CAISATQGRKGSGANVLTF. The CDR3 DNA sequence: TGTGCCATCAGTGCTACCCAGGGTAGGAAGGGGTCTGGGGCCAACGTCCTGACTTTC.

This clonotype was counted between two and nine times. The CDR3 reads CASSHTPATTQMGGVFF. The CDR3 DNA reads as TGTGCCAGCAGCCATACCCCGGCGACAACACAAATGGGAGGGGTGTTTTTT. This chain joins TRBV4-2 and TRBJ1-4, with D perhaps TRBD1 (5 bases). Deletions cut 3 bases from V and 15 bases from J, with 29 bases between. This CDR3 region has 17 residues. In germline, CDR1 is LGHNA, CDR2 YNFKEQ.

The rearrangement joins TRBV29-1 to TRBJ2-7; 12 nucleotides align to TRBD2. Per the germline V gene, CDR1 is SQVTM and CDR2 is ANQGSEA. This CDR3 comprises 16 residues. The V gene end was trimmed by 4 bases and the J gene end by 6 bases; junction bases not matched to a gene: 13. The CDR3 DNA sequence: TGCAGCGTTGTGGGGGTCGCTAGCGGGAGGGCCCTCGAGCAGTACTTC. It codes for CSVVGVASGRALEQYF.

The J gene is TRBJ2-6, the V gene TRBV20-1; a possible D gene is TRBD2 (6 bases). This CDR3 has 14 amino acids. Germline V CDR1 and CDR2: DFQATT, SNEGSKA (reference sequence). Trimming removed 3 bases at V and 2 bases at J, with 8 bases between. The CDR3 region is CSARPGAGANVLTF. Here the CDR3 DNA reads TGCAGTGCTAGGCCGGGGGCTGGGGCCAACGTCCTGACTTTC.

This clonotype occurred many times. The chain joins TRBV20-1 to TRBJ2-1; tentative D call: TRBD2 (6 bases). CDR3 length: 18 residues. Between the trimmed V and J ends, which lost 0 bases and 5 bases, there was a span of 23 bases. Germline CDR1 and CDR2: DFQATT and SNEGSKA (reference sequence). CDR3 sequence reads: CSAREVKGGSWSDNEQFF. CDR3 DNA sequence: TGCAGTGCTAGAGAAGTGAAGGGAGGCTCGTGGTCGGACAATGAGCAGTTCTTC.

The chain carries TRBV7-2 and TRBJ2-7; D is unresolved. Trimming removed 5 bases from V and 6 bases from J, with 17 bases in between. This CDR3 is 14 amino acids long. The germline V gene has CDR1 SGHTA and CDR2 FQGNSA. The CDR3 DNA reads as TGTGCCAGCAGCACCCAGAATGGCCTTTTCGAGCAGTACTTC. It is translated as CASSTQNGLFEQYF. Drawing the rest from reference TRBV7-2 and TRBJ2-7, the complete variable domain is GAGVSQSPSNKVTEKGKDVELRCDPISGHTALYWYRQSLGQGLEFLIYFQGNSAPDKSGLPSDRFSAERTGGSVSTLTIQRTQQEDSAVYLCASSTQNGLFEQYFGPGTRLTVT.

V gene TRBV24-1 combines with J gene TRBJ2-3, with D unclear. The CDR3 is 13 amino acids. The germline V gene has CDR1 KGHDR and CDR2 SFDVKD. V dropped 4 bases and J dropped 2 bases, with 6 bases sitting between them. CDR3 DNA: TGTGCCACCAGTGAGGCAGTCACAGATACGCAGTATTTT. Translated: CATSEAVTDTQYF.